The text below deals with one TCR beta chain. Together with a sample-barcoded 5' primer, a J-beta primer mix was included in a second PCR lasting about 7 to 11 cycles. TCRdb passed the 5' RACE reads through MiXCR, listing each CDR3 protein once. The sample gives 1,800,000 or so distinct CDR3 sequences, 35% to 50% of which show up once; roughly 24% is in the top ten. Germline CDR1 DFQATT, CDR2 SNEGSKA (reference sequence). After removal of 5 bases from V and 1 base from J, the junction contained 9 bases not matched to a gene. The CDR3 extends over 16 amino acids. These data originate in a study of blood T cells in healthy people across ages.

The TCR sequence derives from a human donor in good health. The sequencing input was blood. The chain recombines TRBV20-1 with TRBJ2-3; 10 bases line up with TRBD2. CDR3 loop: CSAGGGLATGTDTQYF. CDR3 coding DNA: TGCAGTGCTGGGGGGGGACTAGCGACGGGCACAGATACGCAGTATTTT.